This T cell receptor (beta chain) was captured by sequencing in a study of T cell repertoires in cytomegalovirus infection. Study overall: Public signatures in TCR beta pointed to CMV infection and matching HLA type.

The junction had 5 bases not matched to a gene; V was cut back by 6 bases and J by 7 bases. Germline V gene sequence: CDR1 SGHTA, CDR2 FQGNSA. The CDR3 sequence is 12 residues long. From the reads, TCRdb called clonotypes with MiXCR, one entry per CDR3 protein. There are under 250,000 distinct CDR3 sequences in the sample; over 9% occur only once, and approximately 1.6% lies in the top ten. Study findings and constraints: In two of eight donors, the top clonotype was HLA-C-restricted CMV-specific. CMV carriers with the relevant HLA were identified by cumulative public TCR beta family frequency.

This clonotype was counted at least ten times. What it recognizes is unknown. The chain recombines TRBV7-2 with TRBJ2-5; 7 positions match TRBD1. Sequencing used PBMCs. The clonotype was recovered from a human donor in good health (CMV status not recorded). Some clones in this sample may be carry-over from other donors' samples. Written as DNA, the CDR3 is TGTGCCAGCAGTTTACAGGGGCGGACCCAGTACTTC. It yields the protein CASSLQGRTQYF. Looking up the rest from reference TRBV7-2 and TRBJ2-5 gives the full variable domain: GAGVSQSPSNKVTEKGKDVELRCDPISGHTALYWYRQSLGQGLEFLIYFQGNSAPDKSGLPSDRFSAERTGGSVSTLTIQRTQQEDSAVYLCASSLQGRTQYFGPGTRLLVL.